These 27 T cell receptor beta chains originate from one sample sequenced in a study of shared clonotypes between healthy human individuals. Naive CD8 isolation took CD45RO-negative cells positively selected for CCR7 and excluded terminally differentiated effector memory CD45RA+ cells. TCRdb's copy holds only in-frame clones and misses some; the assay was immunoSEQ multiplex PCR. The sample has some 1,900,000 clones; just under 95% are singletons. The specimen was naive CD8+ T cells sorted from blood. The receptors derive from a man aged 18 to 30 in good health.

V and J are TRBV5-4 and TRBJ2-3, with TRBD2 identical over 16 bases. Germline CDR1 is SGHNT and CDR2 is YYREEE (reference sequence). The J segment lost 4 bases and the V segment lost 4 bases, leaving 12 bases of the junction unmatched. The CDR3 is 19 amino acids. The DNA for the CDR3 is TGTGCCAGCAGCCTTCCCATGGGACTAGCGGGGGGGCTTGCAGATACGCAGTATTTT. Its translation: CASSLPMGLAGGLADTQYF.

Concerning this clone: The same CDR3 also results from other DNA sequences found in this sample. The rearrangement joins TRBV6-5 to TRBJ2-7; D remains ambiguous. The CDR3 loop spans 14 amino acids. Trimming took 0 bases from V and 3 from J, leaving 9 bases between them. The germline V gene encodes CDR1 MNHEY and CDR2 SVGAGI. The DNA of the CDR3 is TGTGCCAGCAGTTACTCGCGCGGCAGCTACGAGCAGTACTTC. Encoded protein: CASSYSRGSYEQYF.

This rearrangement joins TRBV29-1 to TRBJ2-7; TRBD2 aligns across 7 bases. The CDR3 sequence is 15 residues long. After removal of 4 bases from V and 3 bases from J, the junction contained 12 bases not matched to a gene. CDR1 and CDR2 (germline): SQVTM, ANQGSEA. CDR3: CSVGGGSRWVYEQYF. DNA for the CDR3: TGCAGCGTTGGGGGCGGGAGCCGCTGGGTCTACGAGCAGTACTTC.

V usage is TRBV9 and J usage is TRBJ2-7, with D perhaps matching TRBD1 (6 bases). This CDR3 is 15 amino acids long. The V end was cut by 4 bases, the J end by 0 bases, with 14 bases between. Per the germline V gene, CDR1 is SGDLS and CDR2 is YYNGEE. The CDR3 reads CASSSRDTSSYEQYF. As DNA, the CDR3 is TGTGCCAGCAGCTCCCGGGACACAAGCTCCTACGAGCAGTACTTC. Using reference TRBV9 and TRBJ2-7 for the parts outside the CDR3, the full variable domain is DSGVTQTPKHLITATGQRVTLRCSPRSGDLSVYWYQQSLDQGLQFLIQYYNGEERAKGNILERFSAQQFPDLHSELNLSSLELGDSALYFCASSSRDTSSYEQYFGPGTRLTVT.

The V and J genes are TRBV7-9 and TRBJ2-3; 12 bases fit TRBD2. From germline, CDR1 is SEHNR and CDR2 FQNEAQ (reference sequence). The length of the CDR3 is 18 residues. V was clipped by 2 bases and J by 2 bases; unmatched bases: 8. DNA for the CDR3: TGTGCCAGCAGCTTAACTCATGGACTAGCGGGACTCACAGATACGCAGTATTTT. Translated, it gives CASSLTHGLAGLTDTQYF.

The chain carries TRBV9 and TRBJ2-2; D perhaps matches TRBD1 (6 bases). Germline V CDR1 and CDR2: SGDLS, YYNGEE. V shed 3 bases and J shed 2 bases, with 14 bases lying between them. The CDR3 runs to 16 residues. The CDR3 region has the DNA TGTGCCAGCAGCGGCGTAGAGGGGGAAAACACCGGGGAGCTGTTTTTT. It codes for CASSGVEGENTGELFF.

The chain carries TRBV10-3 and TRBJ2-7; TRBD2 is a possible D gene (6 bases). V was clipped by 2 bases and J by 3 bases, with 17 bases between them. The CDR3 loop spans 16 amino acids. Germline V gene data show CDR1 as ENHRY and CDR2 as SYGVKD. CDR3 in amino acids: CAISEMVWGLIYEQYF. CDR3 DNA sequence: TGTGCCATCAGTGAGATGGTTTGGGGACTGATCTACGAGCAGTACTTC.

This clone occurred once. V and J are TRBV6-5 and TRBJ2-1; 9 nucleotides line up with TRBD1. The CDR3 has 15 residues. Germline loops: CDR1 MNHEY, CDR2 SVGAGI. The V gene end was trimmed by 5 bases and the J gene end by 7 bases; junction bases not matched to a gene: 9. The CDR3 protein is CASSPGQGLMNEQFF. The CDR3 DNA follows: TGTGCCAGCAGTCCCGGACAGGGGTTAATGAATGAGCAGTTCTTC.

The chain has TRBV28 and TRBJ1-2, with 9 bases lining up with TRBD1. Germline values: CDR1 MDHEN, CDR2 SYDVKM. This CDR3 comprises 15 residues. Trimming cost V 2 bases and J 2 bases; bases outside gene matches: 3. In DNA form, the CDR3 reads TGTGCCAGCAGTTTAATCACAGGGGGCAACTATGGCTACACCTTC. As protein: CASSLITGGNYGYTF.

The chain couples TRBV15 to TRBJ2-7; possibly TRBD2 for D (5 bases). The CDR3 is made up of 14 amino acids. Deletions cut 5 bases from V and 2 bases from J, with 13 bases between. In germline, CDR1 is LNHNV, CDR2 YYDKDF (reference sequence). This CDR3 is CATSPESGTYEQYF. CDR3 bases: TGTGCCACCAGCCCCGAATCCGGGACCTACGAGCAGTACTTC.

Concerning this clone: Different DNA sequences within this sample yield the same CDR3. V gene TRBV27 combines with J gene TRBJ1-6; D gene uncertain. The ends were cut back, 2 bases at V and 7 bases at J, with 3 bases in the middle. CDR1 MNHEY and CDR2 SMNVEV come from the germline V gene (reference sequence). The CDR3 extends over 12 amino acids. CDR3: CASSLGNSPLHF. The CDR3 DNA is TGTGCCAGCAGTTTAGGCAATTCACCCCTCCACTTT.

This clone has a handful of counts. The genes are TRBV2 and TRBJ1-3; D is unclear. CDR3 length: 15 amino acids. V was shortened by 3 bases and J by 0 bases, with 9 bases between the two germline ends. The V gene's germline CDR1 is SNHLY and CDR2 FYNNEI. In nucleotides, the CDR3 is TGTGCCAGCAGTGAGACGGAGGTCTCTGGAAACACCATATATTTT. This encodes CASSETEVSGNTIYF.

This clone appeared once. The chain combines TRBV9 with TRBJ1-1; no firm D call. The CDR3 sequence is 14 residues long. CDR1 and CDR2 (germline): SGDLS, YYNGEE. Trimming stripped 0 bases from V and 1 base from J, with 7 bases between. Here the CDR3 DNA reads TGTGCCAGCAGCGTAGTGTCAGAGAACACTGAAGCTTTCTTT. Amino acid sequence: CASSVVSENTEAFF.

The genes are TRBV6-5 and TRBJ1-2; D perhaps matches TRBD1 (6 bases). This CDR3 has 12 residues. V was trimmed by 10 bases and J by 7 bases, leaving 16 bases between them. Germline V CDR1 and CDR2: MNHEY, SVGAGI. The CDR3: CATRGGASGYTF. The CDR3 DNA is TGTGCCACTAGGGGGGGGGCAAGTGGCTACACCTTC.

The chain has TRBV6-6 and TRBJ2-1, with 15 bases lining up with TRBD2. V was clipped by 4 bases and J by 7 bases; unmatched bases: 2. This CDR3 spans 15 amino acids. CDR1 and CDR2 (germline): MNHNY, SVGAGI (reference sequence). The DNA for the CDR3 is TGTGCCAGCAGTTTCGGACTAGCGGGAGGGAATGAGCAGTTCTTC. It is translated as CASSFGLAGGNEQFF.

With regard to this clone: The same CDR3 can be traced to other DNA sequences in this sample. J is TRBJ2-7 and V is TRBV27; the D is unclear. Trimming removed 0 bases from V and 6 bases from J, with 6 bases in between. The CDR3 has 12 residues. Germline CDR1 is MNHEY and CDR2 is SMNVEV (reference sequence). The CDR3 sequence: CASSLSGREQYF. The CDR3 bases are TGTGCCAGCAGTTTATCAGGGCGCGAGCAGTACTTC.

This chain joins TRBV27 and TRBJ1-2, with a tentative D call TRBD1 (6 bases). Trimming removed 3 bases from V and 6 bases from J, with 14 bases in between. CDR3 length: 14 amino acids. Germline values: CDR1 MNHEY, CDR2 SMNVEV (reference sequence). The CDR3 here is CASSFGGAEDGYTF. CDR3 sequence (DNA): TGTGCCAGCAGTTTCGGGGGGGCTGAGGATGGCTACACCTTC.

Notes on this clone: Within the sample, other DNA sequences also encode this same CDR3. The V gene is TRBV27, the J gene TRBJ2-1; no firm D call. The germline V gene has CDR1 MNHEY and CDR2 SMNVEV (reference sequence). This CDR3 is 13 amino acids long. V was trimmed by 6 bases and J by 7 bases, leaving 13 bases between them. The CDR3 bases are TGTGCCAGCAGCCTGAGTGGCACAAATGAGCAGTTCTTC. Translation gives CASSLSGTNEQFF.

A remark on this clone: Other DNA variants within this sample encode the same CDR3. The chain carries TRBV6-1 and TRBJ2-7; 7 positions agree with TRBD2. This CDR3 region has 14 residues. Looked up from germline, CDR1 is MNHNS and CDR2 is SASEGT. With 3 bases clipped from V and 4 bases from J, the junction kept 6 bases outside the gene matches. The CDR3: CASSDRGLSYEQYF. DNA for the CDR3: TGTGCCAGCAGTGATCGGGGACTATCATACGAGCAGTACTTC.

The chain recombines TRBV4-2 with TRBJ2-7; the D gene is possibly TRBD2 (6 bases). The V end was cut by 0 bases, the J end by 2 bases, with 20 bases between. The CDR3 spans 18 residues. CDR1 is LGHNA, CDR2 YNFKEQ, per germline. The DNA of the CDR3 is TGTGCCAGCAGCCAAGATAAGGCAACGGCGGGACTTACCTACGAGCAGTACTTC. Translating gives CASSQDKATAGLTYEQYF.

The V gene is TRBV2, the J gene TRBJ2-1; no clear D. CDR1 and CDR2 from the germline V gene are SNHLY and FYNNEI. This CDR3 region has 14 residues. This CDR3 reads CAMLAAYENNEQFF. The CDR3, as DNA: TGTGCTATGCTTGCGGCGTACGAAAACAATGAGCAGTTCTTC.

This rearrangement joins TRBV27 to TRBJ2-2, with D possibly TRBD1 on 6 matching bases. The CDR3 is 20 residues long. V was pared by 0 bases and J by 0 bases, with 20 bases between. Germline CDR1 is MNHEY and CDR2 is SMNVEV (reference sequence). The CDR3 nucleotides read TGTGCCAGCAGTTTATCTATCGATTATATGGCAGGGGCGAACACCGGGGAGCTGTTTTTT. Protein product: CASSLSIDYMAGANTGELFF.

The V gene is TRBV2, the J gene TRBJ2-5; 9 bases are a match to TRBD1. The V segment lost 1 base and the J segment 2 bases; nucleotides outside the gene matches: 5. Germline V gene data show CDR1 as SNHLY and CDR2 as FYNNEI. The length of the CDR3 is 16 residues. In nucleotides, the CDR3 is TGTGCCAGCAGTGAAGTGTGGACAGGGGCGCAAGAGACCCAGTACTTC. This translates into CASSEVWTGAQETQYF.

V and J are TRBV6-5 and TRBJ2-1; D might be TRBD1 (6 bases). The CDR3 contains 13 residues. CDR1 is MNHEY, CDR2 SVGAGI, per germline. V shed 6 bases and J shed 9 bases, with 15 bases lying between them. CDR3 bases: TGTGCCAGCAGCACGCACAGGGAAGGTGAGCAGTTCTTC. It yields the protein CASSTHREGEQFF.

The chain recombines TRBV7-9 with TRBJ1-3; TRBD1 matches at 7 bases. With 4 bases clipped from V and 2 bases from J, the junction kept 5 bases outside the gene matches. The V gene's germline CDR1 is SEHNR and CDR2 FQNEAQ (reference sequence). The CDR3 totals 15 residues. The CDR3 sequence: CASSSSTGTGNTIYF. In DNA form, the CDR3 reads TGTGCCAGCAGCTCATCGACAGGGACTGGAAACACCATATATTTT.

Concerning this clone itself: The same CDR3 is also encoded by other DNA sequences in this sample. The chain combines TRBV19 with TRBJ2-7; the match to TRBD1 covers 10 bases. The CDR3 loop spans 15 amino acids. CDR1 LNHDA and CDR2 SQIVND come from the germline V gene (reference sequence). The V segment lost 6 bases and the J segment 1 base; nucleotides outside the gene matches: 6. CDR3 DNA: TGTGCCAGTAGCCCGGGACAGGGGTTTTCCTACGAGCAGTACTTC. This encodes CASSPGQGFSYEQYF. Based on the CDR3 plus reference TRBV19 and TRBJ2-7, the full variable domain is DGGITQSPKYLFRKEGQNVTLSCEQNLNHDAMYWYRQDPGQGLRLIYYSQIVNDFQKGDIAEGYSVSREKKESFPLTVTSAQKNPTAFYLCASSPGQGFSYEQYFGPGTRLTVT.

J is TRBJ2-7 and V is TRBV2, with D unclear. This CDR3 has 14 amino acids. Trimming pared 6 bases from V and 3 bases from J, leaving 15 bases between. The germline V gene encodes CDR1 SNHLY and CDR2 FYNNEI. Here the CDR3 DNA reads TGTGCCAGCAGAGATGACGGTCTTTACTACGAGCAGTACTTC. Translation: CASRDDGLYYEQYF.